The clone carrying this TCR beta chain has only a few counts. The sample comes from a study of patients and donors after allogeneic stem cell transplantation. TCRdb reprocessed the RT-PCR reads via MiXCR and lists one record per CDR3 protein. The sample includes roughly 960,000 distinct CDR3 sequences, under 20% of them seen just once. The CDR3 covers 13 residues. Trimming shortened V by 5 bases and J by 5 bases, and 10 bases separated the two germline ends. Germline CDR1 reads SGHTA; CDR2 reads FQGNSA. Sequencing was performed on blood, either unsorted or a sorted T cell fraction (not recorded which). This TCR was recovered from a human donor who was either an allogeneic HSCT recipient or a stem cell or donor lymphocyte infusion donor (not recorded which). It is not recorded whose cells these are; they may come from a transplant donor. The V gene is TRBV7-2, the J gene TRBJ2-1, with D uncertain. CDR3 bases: TGTGCCAGCAGCCTAACCAGAAACAATGAGCAGTTCTTC. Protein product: CASSLTRNNEQFF.